Below, 21 T cell receptor beta chains from the same sample are listed, as sequenced in a study of blood T cell repertoires in COVID-19. The data were produced by immunoSEQ multiplex PCR, yet TCRdb's version contains in-frame clones alone and is incomplete. The sample has under 250,000 clones, around 81% seen once. Material for sequencing was peripheral blood. These receptors all stem from a man in his forties or fifties with active or convalescent COVID-19.

This clone showed up just a few times. J is TRBJ2-5 and V is TRBV3-1 (or the pseudogene TRBV3-2); the D gene is possibly TRBD1 (5 bases). Trimming removed 1 base from V and 5 bases from J, with 14 bases in between. The CDR3 runs 15 residues. Germline V gene sequence: CDR1 LGHDT, CDR2 YNNKEL (reference sequence). The CDR3 region has the DNA TGTGCCAGCAGCCAAGTCAACCGATGGGGCGAGACCCAGTACTTC. Its protein is CASSQVNRWGETQYF.

This clone occurred a few times. The CDR3 DNA reads as TGTGCCAGCAGCTTGCAGGGGGAGACCCAGTACTTC. Its protein is CASSLQGETQYF. The chain employs TRBV7-9 and TRBJ2-5; perhaps TRBD1 as D (6 bases). The V gene lost 3 bases and the J gene lost 5 bases, with 7 bases spanning the gap. There are 12 residues in the CDR3. Germline lookup yields CDR1 SEHNR and CDR2 FQNEAQ (reference sequence).

This clone was counted at least ten times. The sample has other DNA sequences that encode this CDR3 too. The chain combines TRBV5-1 with TRBJ2-1, with 8 bases identical to TRBD2. This CDR3 spans 15 amino acids. Germline V gene lookup returns CDR1 SGHRS and CDR2 YFSETQ. Trimming removed 2 bases from V and 3 bases from J; junction bases left unmatched: 4. CDR3 region: CASSFLSGDYNEQFF. CDR3 in DNA: TGCGCCAGCAGCTTCCTTAGCGGGGACTACAATGAGCAGTTCTTC.

The CDR3 spells CSAGERVTDTQYF. CDR3 in DNA: TGCAGCGCTGGGGAGAGGGTCACAGATACGCAGTATTTT. The V and J genes are TRBV29-1 and TRBJ2-3, with a possible D match to TRBD2 (5 bases). V gave up 7 bases and J gave up 2 bases, with 13 bases separating them. This CDR3 comprises 13 residues. Germline assignment: CDR1 SQVTM and CDR2 ANQGSEA.

The V call is TRBV2, the J call TRBJ1-1; no firm D call. The germline V and J ends were trimmed by 9 bases and 7 bases, with 15 bases remaining between them. There are 12 residues in the CDR3. Germline loops: CDR1 SNHLY, CDR2 FYNNEI. CDR3: CASGLSRVEAFF. The CDR3 DNA reads as TGTGCCAGTGGTCTCAGCCGGGTTGAAGCTTTCTTT.

Here the CDR3 reads CASSIQQGIDYGYTF. CDR3 nucleotide sequence: TGTGCCAGTAGTATACAACAGGGGATTGACTATGGCTACACCTTC. V usage is TRBV19 and J usage is TRBJ1-2; 7 bases agree with TRBD1. The CDR3 is 15 residues long. V lost 2 bases and J lost 3; bases outside the gene matches: 6. The germline CDR1 and CDR2 sequences are LNHDA and SQIVND (reference sequence).

This rearrangement joins TRBV19 to TRBJ2-3, with TRBD1 as a possible D gene (6 bases). The V end was cut by 4 bases, the J end by 1 base, with 12 bases between. CDR1 is LNHDA and CDR2 is SQIVND in the germline V gene (reference sequence). The CDR3 has 15 amino acids. CDR3: CASSRNRDRTDTQYF. CDR3 nucleotide sequence: TGTGCCAGTAGTAGAAACAGGGACCGCACAGATACGCAGTATTTT.

V and J are TRBV7-2 and TRBJ1-2; 8 positions match TRBD1. From germline, CDR1 is SGHTA and CDR2 FQGNSA. The CDR3 spans 19 residues. Trimming removed 2 bases from V and 0 bases from J; junction bases left unmatched: 14. The CDR3 reads CASSLLGQGDLRPNYGYTF. DNA for the CDR3: TGTGCCAGCAGCTTACTAGGACAGGGCGATCTCAGACCTAACTATGGCTACACCTTC.

The sample holds one count of this clone. The chain carries TRBV25-1 and TRBJ2-2; tentative D call: TRBD2 (6 bases). Germline V gives CDR1 MGHDK, CDR2 SYGVNS. The CDR3 sequence is 15 residues long. Trimming removed 9 bases at V and 6 bases at J, with 20 bases between. In nucleotides, the CDR3 is TGTGCCAGTCAACCGGCGGGACTTCTCTCCGGGGAGCTGTTTTTT. Its translation is CASQPAGLLSGELFF.

This chain links TRBV12-5 with TRBJ1-5; possible D gene TRBD1, 5 bases. The germline V and J ends were trimmed by 7 bases and 0 bases, with 10 bases remaining between them. Germline assignment: CDR1 LGHNT and CDR2 FRNRAP. The CDR3 extends over 14 amino acids. The CDR3: CASVPGASNQPQHF. The CDR3 nucleotides read TGTGCTAGTGTTCCTGGGGCTAGCAATCAGCCCCAGCATTTT.

V and J are TRBV18 and TRBJ2-2; D is unclear. The V and J ends lost 0 bases and 4 bases respectively, with 12 bases between them. The CDR3 extends over 16 amino acids. Germline-derived CDR1 and CDR2 are KGHSH and LQKENI. CDR3 in DNA: TGTGCCAGCTCACCACCGGTACGATCGGGCACCGGGGAGCTGTTTTTT. This codes for CASSPPVRSGTGELFF.

This clone was found a few times. V and J are TRBV14 and TRBJ2-2; possibly TRBD1 for D (6 bases). With 4 bases removed from V and 0 bases from J, the gap between germline ends came to 9 bases. The CDR3 extends over 15 amino acids. Per the germline V gene, CDR1 is SGHDN and CDR2 is FVKESK. CDR3: CASSRQAANTGELFF. CDR3 nucleotide sequence: TGTGCCAGCAGCCGACAGGCGGCGAACACCGGGGAGCTGTTTTTT.

In its sample, this clone was seen once. The chain combines TRBV5-4 with TRBJ2-6; no clear D gene. The CDR3 consists of 15 residues. V was shortened by 4 bases and J by 2 bases, with 10 bases between the two germline ends. Germline CDR1 and CDR2: SGHNT and YYREEE (reference sequence). The CDR3 protein is CASSPRAPGANVLTF. As DNA, the CDR3 is TGTGCCAGCAGCCCCCGAGCCCCTGGGGCCAACGTCCTGACTTTC.

This clone was seen a few times. The chain uses TRBV6-2 or TRBV6-3 and TRBJ2-7, with D possibly being TRBD2 (5 bases). There are 15 residues in the CDR3. V was cut by 5 bases and J by 0 bases, with 14 bases left in between. Germline CDR1 is MNHEY and CDR2 is SVGEGT. The CDR3 DNA is TGTGCCAGCAGTCGAGGACTGGCCAGCTCCTACGAGCAGTACTTC. Its protein product is CASSRGLASSYEQYF.

The chain recombines TRBV3-1 (or the pseudogene TRBV3-2) with TRBJ2-1; tentative D call: TRBD2 (6 bases). V lost 0 bases and J lost 5, with 11 bases in between. CDR1 and CDR2 (germline): LGHDT, YNNKEL (reference sequence). The CDR3 is made up of 15 amino acids. CDR3 nucleotide sequence: TGTGCCAGCAGCCAAGATGCGGGGCCCCACAATGAGCAGTTCTTC. Amino acids: CASSQDAGPHNEQFF.

The chain carries TRBV27 and TRBJ1-2; D is unclear. Germline V gene sequence: CDR1 MNHEY, CDR2 SMNVEV (reference sequence). The CDR3 loop spans 12 amino acids. With 5 bases removed from V and 4 bases from J, the gap between germline ends came to 8 bases. The chain's CDR3 is CASSTPGYGYTF. CDR3 bases: TGTGCCAGCAGTACCCCGGGCTATGGCTACACCTTC.

This chain uses TRBV7-7 with TRBJ2-7; D not certain. Germline lookup yields CDR1 SSHAT and CDR2 FNYEAQ (reference sequence). V was pared by 0 bases and J by 2 bases, with 5 bases between. The CDR3 totals 13 residues. CDR3 coding DNA: TGTGCCAGCAGCTTAGCGGGCCCCTACGAGCAGTACTTC. Amino acid sequence: CASSLAGPYEQYF.

The chain combines TRBV19 with TRBJ1-1; D remains ambiguous. V gave up 3 bases and J gave up 1 base, with 12 bases separating them. This CDR3 is built from 15 residues. In germline, CDR1 is LNHDA, CDR2 SQIVND (reference sequence). The CDR3 reads CASSILLEGNTEAFF. DNA of the CDR3: TGTGCCAGTAGTATCCTCTTGGAGGGGAACACTGAAGCTTTCTTT. Drawing the rest from reference TRBV19 and TRBJ1-1, the complete variable domain is DGGITQSPKYLFRKEGQNVTLSCEQNLNHDAMYWYRQDPGQGLRLIYYSQIVNDFQKGDIAEGYSVSREKKESFPLTVTSAQKNPTAFYLCASSILLEGNTEAFFGQGTRLTVV.

The chain recombines TRBV30 with TRBJ1-2; TRBD1 matches 7 bases. The V and J ends lost 2 bases and 6 bases, in that order; junction bases with no gene match: 0. Germline CDR1 GTSNPN, CDR2 SVGIG (reference sequence). There are 11 residues in the CDR3. CDR3 amino acids: CAWSTGDGYTF. In DNA form, the CDR3 reads TGTGCCTGGAGTACAGGGGATGGCTACACCTTC.

The genes are TRBV28 and TRBJ1-1; 7 bases map to TRBD1. The ends lost 0 bases at V and 4 bases at J; junction bases unmatched: 8. The CDR3 contains 16 residues. Germline V gene lookup returns CDR1 MDHEN and CDR2 SYDVKM. CDR3 region: CASSLWAGGEGTEAFF. CDR3 DNA: TGTGCCAGCAGTTTATGGGCAGGGGGAGAGGGCACTGAAGCTTTCTTT. Full variable domain (missing parts from reference TRBV28 and TRBJ1-1): DVKVTQSSRYLVKRTGEKVFLECVQDMDHENMFWYRQDPGLGLRLIYFSYDVKMKEKGDIPEGYSVSREKKERFSLILESASTNQTSMYLCASSLWAGGEGTEAFFGQGTRLTVV.

The V and J genes are TRBV2 and TRBJ2-3; weak D call: TRBD1 (6 bases). The CDR3 runs 14 residues. Trimming took 2 bases from V and 3 from J, leaving 9 bases between them. Germline loops: CDR1 SNHLY, CDR2 FYNNEI. The CDR3 bases are TGTGCCAGCAGTGAAAGGGGGTTAACAGATACGCAGTATTTT. Its protein product is CASSERGLTDTQYF.